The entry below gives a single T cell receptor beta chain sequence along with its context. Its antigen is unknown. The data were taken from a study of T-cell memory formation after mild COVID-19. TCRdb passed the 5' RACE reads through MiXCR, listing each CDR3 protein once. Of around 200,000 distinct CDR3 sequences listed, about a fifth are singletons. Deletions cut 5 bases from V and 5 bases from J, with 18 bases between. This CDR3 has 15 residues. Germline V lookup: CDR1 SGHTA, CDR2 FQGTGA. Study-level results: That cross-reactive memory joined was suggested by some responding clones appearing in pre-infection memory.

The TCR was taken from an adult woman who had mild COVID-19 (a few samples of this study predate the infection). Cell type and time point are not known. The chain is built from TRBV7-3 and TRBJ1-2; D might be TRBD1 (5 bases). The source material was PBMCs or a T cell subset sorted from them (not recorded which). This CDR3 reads CASSPTGTSGYGYTF. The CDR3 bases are TGTGCCAGCAGCCCTACTGGGACGTCGGGGTATGGCTACACCTTC.